These T cell receptor beta chains were read from a single sample in a study of blood T cell repertoires in COVID-19. Only in-frame clones appear in the TCRdb table, and some are missing; sequencing was by immunoSEQ multiplex PCR. The sample includes about 110,000 clones, less than 85% of them seen just once. Material: peripheral blood. The receptors shown here come from a woman at least 80 years old with acute or convalescent COVID-19. The CDR3 runs from the conserved cysteine through the conserved F or W. A D gene is named only where the DNA matches it firmly. Clone size is shown for a subset of rows, as once, few, many or a class of expanded clone.

V: TRBV6-2/TRBV6-3; J: TRBJ2-1; size: .; D: TRBD2; CDR3: CASSSRLAGPHVNNEQFF; DNA: TGTGCCAGCAGTTCCCGACTAGCGGGGCCTCATGTTAACAATGAGCAGTTCTTC
V: TRBV5-1; J: TRBJ1-1; size: once; D: .; CDR3: CASSFSNGAGEAFF; DNA: TGCGCCAGCAGCTTTAGCAACGGCGCGGGTGAAGCTTTCTTT
V: TRBV9; J: TRBJ2-5; size: .; D: .; CDR3: CASSAVGGASLETQYF; DNA: TGTGCCAGCAGCGCTGTGGGGGGGGCCAGTTTGGAGACCCAGTACTTC
V: TRBV16; J: TRBJ1-1; size: .; D: TRBD1; CDR3: CASSHSTGGRTEAFF; DNA: TGTGCCAGCAGCCACTCCACAGGGGGCAGGACTGAAGCTTTCTTT
V: TRBV3-1/TRBV3-2; J: TRBJ2-1; size: many; D: TRBD2; CDR3: CASSQTPGSGSYNEQFF; DNA: TGTGCCAGCAGCCAGACCCCGGGTAGCGGGAGCTACAATGAGCAGTTCTTC
V: TRBV6-5; J: TRBJ1-3; size: .; D: .; CDR3: CASSYSAVGNTIYF; DNA: TGTGCCAGCAGTTACTCGGCAGTTGGAAACACCATATATTTT
V: TRBV7-9; J: TRBJ2-1; size: .; D: TRBD1; CDR3: CASSPRQGGISYNEQFF; DNA: TGTGCCAGCAGCCCCAGACAGGGGGGTATCTCCTACAATGAGCAGTTCTTC
V: TRBV6-2/TRBV6-3; J: TRBJ2-1; size: .; D: .; CDR3: CASSSGQGGYNEQFF; DNA: TGTGCCAGCAGCTCCGGACAGGGAGGGTACAATGAGCAGTTCTTC
V: TRBV2; J: TRBJ1-6; size: .; D: TRBD1; CDR3: CASSPGGWSPLHF; DNA: TGTGCCAGCAGTCCAGGGGGCTGGTCACCCCTCCACTTT
V: TRBV7-8; J: TRBJ1-5; size: .; D: .; CDR3: CASSLTRSLSNQPQHF; DNA: TGTGCCAGCAGCTTAACCCGGTCGCTAAGCAATCAGCCCCAGCATTTT
V: TRBV29-1; J: TRBJ1-4; size: .; D: TRBD1; CDR3: CSGRTGGGKLFF; DNA: TGCAGCGGCCGGACAGGGGGGGGAAAACTGTTTTTT
V: TRBV21-1; J: TRBJ2-7; size: .; D: .; CDR3: CASRYHEQYF; DNA: TGTGCCAGCAGGTATCACGAGCAGTACTTC
V: TRBV3-1/TRBV3-2; J: TRBJ2-7; size: once; D: TRBD1; CDR3: CASSQSFGTGTFSYEQYF; DNA: TGTGCCAGCAGCCAATCATTCGGGACAGGAACTTTCTCCTACGAGCAGTACTTC
V: TRBV4-1; J: TRBJ1-4; size: .; D: TRBD1; CDR3: CASSFNPGQANEKLFF; DNA: TGCGCCAGCAGTTTCAACCCGGGACAGGCTAATGAAAAACTGTTTTTT
V: TRBV7-2; J: TRBJ2-7; size: .; D: TRBD2; CDR3: CASSLTSAYYEQYF; DNA: TGTGCCAGCAGCTTAACTAGCGCCTACTACGAGCAGTACTTC
V: TRBV18; J: TRBJ1-1; size: .; D: TRBD1; CDR3: CASSPALAGGRMNTEAFF; DNA: TGTGCCAGCTCACCGGCATTAGCAGGGGGAAGGATGAACACTGAAGCTTTCTTT
V: TRBV2; J: TRBJ1-2; size: .; D: TRBD1; CDR3: CASRWGETGSGYTF; DNA: TGTGCCAGCCGTTGGGGGGAGACAGGGAGTGGGTACACCTTC
V: TRBV6-1; J: TRBJ1-3; size: .; D: .; CDR3: CASSEVIPGNTIYF; DNA: TGTGCCAGCAGTGAAGTCATCCCTGGAAACACCATATATTTT
V: TRBV6-5; J: TRBJ2-7; size: .; D: .; CDR3: CASSSTSPLTREQYF; DNA: TGTGCCAGCAGTTCAACGTCTCCACTTACGAGAGAGCAGTACTTC
V: TRBV15; J: TRBJ2-3; size: .; D: .; CDR3: CATGESETQYF; DNA: TGTGCCACCGGAGAGTCTGAGACGCAGTATTTT
V: TRBV3-1/TRBV3-2; J: TRBJ2-5; size: few; D: TRBD2; CDR3: CASKTSGGETQYF; DNA: TGTGCCAGCAAGACTAGCGGGGGAGAGACCCAGTACTTC
V: TRBV11-1; J: TRBJ1-1; size: .; D: TRBD1; CDR3: CASSTGQSLSGAFF; DNA: TGTGCCAGCAGCACGGGACAGTCTCTTTCGGGAGCTTTCTTT
V: TRBV3-1/TRBV3-2; J: TRBJ1-3; size: few; D: TRBD1; CDR3: CASSRDRIFSGNTIYF; DNA: TGTGCCAGCAGCCGGGACAGAATCTTCTCTGGAAACACCATATATTTT
V: TRBV7-2; J: TRBJ2-1; size: few; D: TRBD2; CDR3: CASSFKRREINEQFF; DNA: TGTGCCAGCAGCTTTAAAAGGCGGGAGATCAATGAGCAGTTCTTC
V: TRBV6-5; J: TRBJ1-1; size: .; D: TRBD1; CDR3: CASSSRQGVEAFF; DNA: TGTGCCAGCAGCTCTAGACAGGGGGTTGAAGCTTTCTTT